A selection of T cell receptor beta chains follows, all from one sample in a study of T cells after yellow fever vaccination. TCRdb fed the 5' RACE reads into MiXCR, producing one record per CDR3 protein. The data show 300,000 to 350,000 distinct CDR3 sequences, around 4.5% seen once. This specimen consisted of PBMCs, obtained 15 days after the yellow fever booster vaccination. These TCRs come from a man between 18 and 35 years old who received the YFV17D yellow fever vaccine. Both conserved end residues are trimmed from each CDR3. The D gene is left open where the match is weak.

d_gene,j_gene,len,v_gene,CDR3aa
TRBD2,TRBJ2-5,13,TRBV7-2,ASSLLGGGKETQY
NA,TRBJ2-3,15,TRBV9,ASSTSQAWVRTDTQY
NA,TRBJ2-3,14,TRBV5-1,ASSLQGQSSTDTQY
NA,TRBJ2-3,14,TRBV7-2,ASSPWAPRSTDTQY
TRBD2,TRBJ2-5,16,TRBV6-4,ASSGISGNAGLKKAQY
NA,TRBJ2-1,11,TRBV30,AWGTVTYNEQF
NA,TRBJ1-6,13,TRBV19,ASRPLGLNNSPLH
NA,TRBJ2-3,13,TRBV20-1,SARDGQGPGVTQY
NA,TRBJ1-1,11,TRBV12-3/TRBV12-4,ASSPYSGTEAF
NA,TRBJ1-1,13,TRBV5-1,ASSLRGLVNTEAF
NA,TRBJ2-2,12,TRBV6-6,ASSSQSHTGELF
TRBD2,TRBJ2-5,11,TRBV20-1,SASETSGDFQY
NA,TRBJ2-5,14,TRBV21-1,ASVVQGLTRRGTQY
TRBD2,TRBJ2-3,12,TRBV27,ASSGRGGVSTQY
TRBD2,TRBJ2-1,13,TRBV7-7,ASSLGLAGIDEQF
NA,TRBJ2-5,14,TRBV7-8,ASSSPPLRRQETQY